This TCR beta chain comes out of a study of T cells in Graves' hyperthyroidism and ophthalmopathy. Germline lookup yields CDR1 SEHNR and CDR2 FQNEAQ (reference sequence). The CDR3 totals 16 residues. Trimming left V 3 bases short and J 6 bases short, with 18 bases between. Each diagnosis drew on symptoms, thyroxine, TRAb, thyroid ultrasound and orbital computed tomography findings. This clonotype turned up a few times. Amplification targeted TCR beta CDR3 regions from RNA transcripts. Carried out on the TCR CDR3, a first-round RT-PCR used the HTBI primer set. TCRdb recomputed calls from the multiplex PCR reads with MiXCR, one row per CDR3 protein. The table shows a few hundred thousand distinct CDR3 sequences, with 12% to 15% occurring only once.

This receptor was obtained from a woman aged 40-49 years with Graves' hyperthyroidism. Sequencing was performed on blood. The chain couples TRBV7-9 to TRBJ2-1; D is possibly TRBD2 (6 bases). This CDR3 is CASSFQRAYGGNEQFF. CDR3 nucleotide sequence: TGTGCCAGCAGCTTCCAGCGGGCCTATGGGGGCAATGAGCAGTTCTTC.